A single sample gave rise to the 24 T cell receptor beta chains below, sequenced in a study of human T cells and chemical hapten exposure. Time point meaning: healthy volunteer bleed at 2 weeks. The starting material, unfractionated whole blood, was used for total RNA extraction. In TCRdb, the RACE reads were re-called with MiXCR into one record per CDR3 protein. The sample contains approximately 97,000 distinct CDR3 sequences, approximately 9% of which appear only once. Sequencing was carried out using whole blood. These receptors came from a female donor in good health. Some clones in this sample may be carry-over from other donors' samples.

In this sample, this clonotype turned up many times. The chain has TRBV30 and TRBJ2-7; either TRBD1 or TRBD2 may supply D (5 bases each). CDR1 and CDR2 from the germline V gene are GTSNPN and SVGIG (reference sequence). This CDR3 comprises 13 residues. Trimming shortened V by 8 bases and J by 7 bases, and 21 bases separated the two germline ends. Here the CDR3 reads CALSPEDTGEQYF. The DNA for the CDR3 is TGTGCCCTATCACCGGAGGACACTGGGGAGCAGTACTTC.

This clonotype was seen a handful of times. The chain uses TRBV6-1 and TRBJ1-3; D is possibly TRBD1 (5 bases). Trimming stripped 11 bases from V and 8 bases from J, with 22 bases between. The CDR3 is 14 residues long. Germline V CDR1 and CDR2: MNHNS, SASEGT. CDR3 DNA sequence: TGTGCCGGCGCGACAGAAGTTGTTGGGGACACCATATATTTT. Protein sequence: CAGATEVVGDTIYF.

This clonotype has a count of ten or more. The V call is TRBV30, the J call TRBJ2-2, with unresolved D. V was cut by 2 bases and J by 7 bases, with 5 bases left in between. The CDR3 has 11 amino acids. In germline, CDR1 is GTSNPN, CDR2 SVGIG (reference sequence). DNA for the CDR3: TGTGCCTGGAGTAAATACGGGGAGCTGTTTTTT. Residues: CAWSKYGELFF.

This clonotype has only a few counts. The rearrangement uses TRBV7-9 and TRBJ2-1; TRBD2 aligns across 14 bases. J lost 8 bases, V lost 4 bases, and 10 bases had no gene match. CDR3 length equals 17 residues. The V gene's germline CDR1 is SEHNR and CDR2 FQNEAQ (reference sequence). CDR3 coding DNA: TGTGCCAGCAGCTGGCCGGGACTAGCGGGAGAGTTCGATGAGCAGTTCTTC. It yields the protein CASSWPGLAGEFDEQFF.

The chain is built from TRBV19 and TRBJ1-5, with a possible D match to TRBD1 (6 bases). The V end lost 3 bases, the J end lost 2 bases, and 8 bases lay between the germline ends. In germline, CDR1 is LNHDA, CDR2 SQIVND (reference sequence). The CDR3 has 14 residues. DNA of the CDR3: TGTGCCAGTAGTATGGCAGGGGGCAATCAGCCCCAGCATTTT. This translates into CASSMAGGNQPQHF.

This clonotype was detected only a few times. This chain connects TRBV7-8 to TRBJ2-7, with TRBD2 matching 11 bases. Germline V CDR1 and CDR2: SGHVS, FQNEAQ. The length of the CDR3 is 16 residues. J lost 3 bases, V lost 0 bases, and 4 bases had no gene match. The CDR3 DNA follows: TGTGCCAGCAGCTTAGCGCTAGCGGGGGGCTTCTACGAGCAGTACTTC. Its protein is CASSLALAGGFYEQYF.

At least ten counts were recorded for this clonotype. The gene calls are TRBV28 and TRBJ1-2; 9 bases align to TRBD1. V was pared by 5 bases and J by 1 base, with 5 bases of the junction left unmatched. Germline lookup yields CDR1 MDHEN and CDR2 SYDVKM. The CDR3 is made up of 15 amino acids. The CDR3 reads CASSPRDRVNYGYTF. CDR3 coding DNA: TGTGCCAGCAGTCCCAGGGACAGGGTTAACTATGGCTACACCTTC.

The table lists this clonotype with a few counts. The V and J genes are TRBV7-2 and TRBJ1-2; 7 nucleotides match TRBD1. J gave up 9 bases and V 5 bases, and 12 bases lay outside the gene matches. The CDR3 has 14 amino acids. From germline, CDR1 is SGHTA and CDR2 FQGNSA. CDR3 bases: TGTGCCAGCAGCGCTAGCGCAGGGGGTGGTAGCTACACCTTC. Its translation: CASSASAGGGSYTF. Looking up the rest from reference TRBV7-2 and TRBJ1-2 gives the full variable domain: GAGVSQSPSNKVTEKGKDVELRCDPISGHTALYWYRQSLGQGLEFLIYFQGNSAPDKSGLPSDRFSAERTGGSVSTLTIQRTQQEDSAVYLCASSASAGGGSYTFGSGTRLTVV.

This clonotype was seen repeatedly, ten times or more. V gene TRBV4-2 combines with J gene TRBJ2-7; D may be TRBD1 (6 bases). This CDR3 region has 16 residues. CDR1 and CDR2 from the germline V gene are LGHNA and YNFKEQ. Between the trimmed V and J ends, which lost 2 bases and 7 bases, there was a span of 21 bases. CDR3 region: CASSQSDQSPRGEQYF. CDR3 DNA sequence: TGTGCCAGCAGCCAATCCGATCAGAGCCCTAGGGGGGAGCAGTACTTC.

This clonotype has a count of ten or more. The rearrangement links TRBV13 to TRBJ2-4; D is possibly TRBD1 (6 bases). The V gene's germline CDR1 is PRHDT and CDR2 FYEKMQ (reference sequence). This CDR3 comprises 16 residues. The ends were cut back, 5 bases at V and 1 base at J, with 15 bases in the middle. As DNA, the CDR3 is TGTGCCAGCAGCGCCAGGGGAGCTGGCGCCAAAAACATTCAGTACTTC. Its translation is CASSARGAGAKNIQYF.

This chain joins TRBV3-1 and TRBJ2-1, with TRBD2 matching 15 bases. The CDR3 has 16 residues. V shed 4 bases and J 12 bases; nucleotides not matched to a gene: 10. The germline CDR1 and CDR2 sequences are LGHDT and YNNKEL (reference sequence). The CDR3 nucleotides are TGTGCCAGCAGCCTTGGACTAGCGGGAGGGGGCGATGGGCAGTTCTTC. Its protein product is CASSLGLAGGGDGQFF.

This clonotype was seen repeatedly, ten times or more. V and J are TRBV3-1 and TRBJ2-7, with D unclear. Germline CDR1 reads LGHDT; CDR2 reads YNNKEL (reference sequence). Trimming took 2 bases from V and 5 from J, leaving 10 bases between them. This CDR3 region has 13 residues. The CDR3 DNA is TGTGCCAGCAGCCAATGGGCGGTTAACGAGCAGTACTTC. It yields the protein CASSQWAVNEQYF.

This clonotype was counted at least ten times. This chain connects TRBV28 to TRBJ2-3; TRBD1 is a possible D gene (6 bases). Germline-derived CDR1 and CDR2 are MDHEN and SYDVKM. Trimming stripped 4 bases from V and 3 bases from J, with 14 bases between. The CDR3 covers 15 residues. CDR3 sequence reads: CASSSGARGTDTQYF. The CDR3 region has the DNA TGTGCCAGCAGTTCGGGCGCAAGGGGGACAGATACGCAGTATTTT. Full variable domain (outside the CDR3, taken from reference TRBV28 and TRBJ2-3): DVKVTQSSRYLVKRTGEKVFLECVQDMDHENMFWYRQDPGLGLRLIYFSYDVKMKEKGDIPEGYSVSREKKERFSLILESASTNQTSMYLCASSSGARGTDTQYFGPGTRLTVL.

The chain combines TRBV20-1 with TRBJ2-3; 11 positions agree with TRBD2. Trimming removed 5 bases from V and 4 bases from J; junction bases left unmatched: 11. Germline V lookup: CDR1 DFQATT, CDR2 SNEGSKA (reference sequence). The CDR3 has 16 amino acids. The CDR3 loop is CSALSLISGRADTQYF. The CDR3 nucleotides are TGCAGTGCTTTAAGCCTAATTAGCGGGAGGGCAGATACGCAGTATTTT.

This clonotype has more than one count but fewer than ten. The chain recombines TRBV6-2 or TRBV6-3 with TRBJ2-3; D is possibly TRBD2 (6 bases). V was pared by 8 bases and J by 3 bases, with 9 bases between. Germline CDR1 is MNHEY and CDR2 is SVGEGT. The CDR3 consists of 12 residues. DNA for the CDR3: TGTGCCAGCTCCGGGAGAACAGATACGCAGTATTTT. Protein: CASSGRTDTQYF.

The chain couples TRBV20-1 to TRBJ2-7; D not certain. The V gene's germline CDR1 is DFQATT and CDR2 SNEGSKA (reference sequence). With 0 bases removed from V and 0 bases from J, the gap between germline ends came to 12 bases. The CDR3 length is 15 residues. CDR3 protein: CSAREFGPSSYEQYF. CDR3 sequence (DNA): TGCAGTGCTAGAGAGTTCGGGCCCAGCTCCTACGAGCAGTACTTC.

This clonotype was seen a handful of times. V usage is TRBV7-2 and J usage is TRBJ1-6; D remains ambiguous. Per germline, CDR1 SGHTA and CDR2 FQGNSA. V was shortened by 2 bases and J by 4 bases, with 0 bases between the two germline ends. The CDR3 length is 12 residues. The CDR3 is CASSLYNSPLHF. For the CDR3, the DNA is TGTGCCAGCAGCTTATATAATTCACCCCTCCACTTT.

This clonotype was detected many times. The chain has TRBV5-1 and TRBJ1-2; unclear D gene. The ends were cut back, 4 bases at V and 9 bases at J, with 13 bases in the middle. CDR3 length: 12 residues. Germline CDR1 is SGHRS and CDR2 is YFSETQ. The CDR3 region has the DNA TGCGCCAGCAGCCCGGACGGCCCGCGCTACACCTTC. Translated, it gives CASSPDGPRYTF. Full variable domain (outside the CDR3, taken from reference TRBV5-1 and TRBJ1-2): KAGVTQTPRYLIKTRGQQVTLSCSPISGHRSVSWYQQTPGQGLQFLFEYFSETQRNKGNFPGRFSGRQFSNSRSEMNVSTLELGDSALYLCASSPDGPRYTFGSGTRLTVV.

This clonotype occurred many times. CDR3 bases: TGTGCCAGCAGTTCAAATAGCGGAGGGTCCTACGAGCAGTACTTC. It yields the protein CASSSNSGGSYEQYF. This sequence joins TRBV27 and TRBJ2-7; tentatively, D is TRBD2 (6 bases). This CDR3 has 15 amino acids. From germline, CDR1 is MNHEY and CDR2 SMNVEV (reference sequence). The ends were cut back, 4 bases at V and 1 base at J, with 14 bases in the middle.

As DNA, the CDR3 is TGTGCCAGCAGTGCTCCGGGACTCGCCACAGATACGCAGTATTTT. Translating it yields CASSAPGLATDTQYF. The chain carries TRBV27 and TRBJ2-3, with a weak D call TRBD2 (6 bases). The V end was cut by 5 bases, the J end by 2 bases, with 14 bases between. In germline, CDR1 is MNHEY, CDR2 SMNVEV (reference sequence). This CDR3 contains 15 residues.

There are a few counts of this clonotype. This chain uses TRBV12-3 or TRBV12-4 with TRBJ1-1; tentatively, D is TRBD1 (6 bases). The CDR3 has 13 residues. V lost 7 bases and J lost 2, with 11 bases in between. In DNA, the CDR3 is TGTGCCAGCACCCGGACAGTAAACACTGAAGCTTTCTTT. It yields the protein CASTRTVNTEAFF.

In its sample, this clonotype was seen a few times. V usage is TRBV25-1 and J usage is TRBJ2-7; D is possibly TRBD2 (5 bases). The CDR3 extends over 14 amino acids. In germline, CDR1 is MGHDK, CDR2 SYGVNS. V was shortened by 1 base and J by 2 bases, with 9 bases between the two germline ends. The DNA of the CDR3 is TGTGCCAGCAGTGAATCCGGGAACCCCTACGAGCAGTACTTC. Its translation is CASSESGNPYEQYF.

The table lists this clonotype with many counts. This chain links TRBV7-9 with TRBJ2-3; D remains unclear. Trimming took 8 bases from V and 6 from J, leaving 6 bases between them. Germline V gene lookup returns CDR1 SEHNR and CDR2 FQNEAQ (reference sequence). This CDR3 comprises 10 residues. The CDR3 is CASPHDTQYF. Here the CDR3 DNA reads TGTGCCAGCCCACATGATACGCAGTATTTT.

This clonotype was recorded a few times. V usage is TRBV11-2 and J usage is TRBJ2-3, with no clear D. The ends were cut back, 9 bases at V and 1 base at J, with 17 bases in the middle. The germline CDR1 and CDR2 sequences are SGHAT and FQNNGV. The CDR3 runs to 15 residues. For the CDR3, the DNA is TGTGCCAGTTCATTTTACTTCGCCGGCACAGATACGCAGTATTTT. Its protein product is CASSFYFAGTDTQYF.